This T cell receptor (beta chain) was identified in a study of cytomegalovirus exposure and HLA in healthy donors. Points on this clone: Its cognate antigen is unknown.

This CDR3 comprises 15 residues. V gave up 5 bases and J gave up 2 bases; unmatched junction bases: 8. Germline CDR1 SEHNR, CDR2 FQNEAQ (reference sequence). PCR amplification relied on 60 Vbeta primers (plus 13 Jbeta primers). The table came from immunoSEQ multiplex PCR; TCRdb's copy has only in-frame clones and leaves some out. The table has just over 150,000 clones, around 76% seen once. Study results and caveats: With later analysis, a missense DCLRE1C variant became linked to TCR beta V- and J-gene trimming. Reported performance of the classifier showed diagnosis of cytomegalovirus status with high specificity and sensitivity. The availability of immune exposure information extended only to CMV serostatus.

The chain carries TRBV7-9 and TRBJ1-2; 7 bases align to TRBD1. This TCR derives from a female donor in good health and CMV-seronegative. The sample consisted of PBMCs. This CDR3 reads CASSTPGQPNYGYTF. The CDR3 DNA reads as TGTGCCAGCAGCACTCCGGGACAGCCAAACTATGGCTACACCTTC.